This T cell receptor beta chain was captured by sequencing in a study of cytomegalovirus exposure and HLA in healthy donors. Study outcomes and limitations: The classifier, whose performance was assessed in both the original and validation cohorts, reportedly diagnosed cytomegalovirus status with high specificity and sensitivity. Rarity characterized most TCR sequences, yet some public TCRs appeared in many donors. According to a later analysis, TCR clusters from the first cohort tended to co-occur in the 100 to 150 validation repertoires. Overall, approximately 150 TCR beta chains were annotated as cytomegalovirus-associated.

Measured with immunoSEQ multiplex PCR; TCRdb has only the in-frame clones, and not every one. The profile shows fewer than 200,000 clones, around 85% of them singletons. For this clone: Its antigen is currently unknown.

V lost 1 base and J lost 2; bases outside the gene matches: 5. This CDR3 contains 15 residues. The V gene's germline CDR1 is SGHAT and CDR2 FQNNGV. The sequenced material came from PBMCs. The TCR was taken from a woman between 25 and 40 years old in good health and CMV-seronegative. This rearrangement joins TRBV11-2 to TRBJ2-7; TRBD1 aligns across 7 bases. The CDR3, as DNA: TGTGCCAGCAGCTTAGGACAGGGCCACCCCTACGAGCAGTACTTC. Encoded protein: CASSLGQGHPYEQYF.